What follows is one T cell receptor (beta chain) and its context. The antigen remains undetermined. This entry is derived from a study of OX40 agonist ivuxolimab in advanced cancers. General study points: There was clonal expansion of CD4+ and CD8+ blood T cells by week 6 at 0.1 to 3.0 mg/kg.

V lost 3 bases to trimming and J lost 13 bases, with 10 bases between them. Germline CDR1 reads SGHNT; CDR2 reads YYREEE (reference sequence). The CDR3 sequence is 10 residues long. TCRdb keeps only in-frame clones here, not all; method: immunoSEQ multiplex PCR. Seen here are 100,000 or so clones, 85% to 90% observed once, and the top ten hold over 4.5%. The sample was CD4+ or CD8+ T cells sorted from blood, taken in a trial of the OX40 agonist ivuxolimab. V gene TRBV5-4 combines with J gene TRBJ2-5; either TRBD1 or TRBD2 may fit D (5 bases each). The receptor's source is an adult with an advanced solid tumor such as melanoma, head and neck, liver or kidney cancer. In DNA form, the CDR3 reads TGTGCCAGCAGCTGGGGGTCGCCGTACTTC. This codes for CASSWGSPYF.